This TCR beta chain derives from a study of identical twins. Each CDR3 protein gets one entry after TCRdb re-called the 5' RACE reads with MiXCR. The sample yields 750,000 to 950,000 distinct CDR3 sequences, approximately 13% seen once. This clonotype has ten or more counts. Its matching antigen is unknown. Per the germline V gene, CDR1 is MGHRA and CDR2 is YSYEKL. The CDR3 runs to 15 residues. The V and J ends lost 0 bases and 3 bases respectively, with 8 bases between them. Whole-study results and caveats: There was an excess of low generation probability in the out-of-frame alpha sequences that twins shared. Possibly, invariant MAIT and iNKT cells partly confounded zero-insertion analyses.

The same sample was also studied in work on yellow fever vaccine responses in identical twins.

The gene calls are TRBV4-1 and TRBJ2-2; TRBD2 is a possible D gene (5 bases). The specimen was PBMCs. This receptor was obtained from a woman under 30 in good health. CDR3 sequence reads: CASSQDRGYTGELFF. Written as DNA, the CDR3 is TGCGCCAGCAGCCAAGATCGGGGTTACACCGGGGAGCTGTTTTTT.